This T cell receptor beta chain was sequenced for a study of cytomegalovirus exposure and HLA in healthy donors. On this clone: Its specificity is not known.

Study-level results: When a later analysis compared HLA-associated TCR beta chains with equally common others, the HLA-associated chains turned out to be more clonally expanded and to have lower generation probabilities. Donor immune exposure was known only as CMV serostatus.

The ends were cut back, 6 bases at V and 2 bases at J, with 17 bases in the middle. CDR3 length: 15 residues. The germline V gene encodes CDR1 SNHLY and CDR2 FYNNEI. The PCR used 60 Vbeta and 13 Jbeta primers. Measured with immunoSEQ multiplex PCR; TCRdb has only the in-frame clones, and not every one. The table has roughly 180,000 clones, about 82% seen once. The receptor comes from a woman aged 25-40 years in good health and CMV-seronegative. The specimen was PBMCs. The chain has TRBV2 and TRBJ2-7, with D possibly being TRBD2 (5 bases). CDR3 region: CASREGVGTTYEQYF. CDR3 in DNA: TGTGCCAGCAGAGAGGGCGTAGGAACAACCTACGAGCAGTACTTC. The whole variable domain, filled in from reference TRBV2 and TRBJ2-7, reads EPEVTQTPSHQVTQMGQEVILRCVPISNHLYFYWYRQILGQKVEFLVSFYNNEISEKSEIFDDQFSVERPDGSNFTLKIRSTKLEDSAMYFCASREGVGTTYEQYFGPGTRLTVT.